The 27 T cell receptor beta chains presented below share a single source sample, sequenced in a study of regulatory T cells in long-lasting Graves disease. Indicated time point: newly diagnosed GD, antithyroid drugs for less than 3 months. The TCR library was made from RNA that had been extracted from PBMCs in TRIzol. Through Arm-PCR of CDR3 regions and iRepertoire HTBI primers, TCR beta libraries were built. TCRdb independently ran MiXCR on the multiplex PCR reads; one entry per CDR3 protein. The sample lists some 220,000 distinct CDR3 sequences; roughly 19% were seen once. These data were likewise used in another study, on T cells in Graves' hyperthyroidism and ophthalmopathy.

The material sequenced was peripheral blood mononuclear cells (PBMCs), taken at new diagnosis, from a patient treated with antithyroid drugs. The receptor set was obtained from a woman in her twenties or thirties with Graves disease.

In this sample, this clonotype turned up many times. The rearrangement joins TRBV3-1 to TRBJ1-2; D is ambiguous. CDR1 LGHDT and CDR2 YNNKEL come from the germline V gene (reference sequence). Trimming took 4 bases from V and 1 from J, leaving 19 bases between them. This CDR3 is 17 amino acids long. Here the CDR3 DNA reads TGTGCCAGCAGCCCCAGATTGAGCCGCGAGGGTAACTATGGCTACACCTTC. Translated, it gives CASSPRLSREGNYGYTF.

This clonotype was detected ten times or more. The chain employs TRBV6-1 and TRBJ1-6; D is possibly TRBD1 (6 bases). Germline CDR1 is MNHNS and CDR2 is SASEGT. The CDR3 contains 12 residues. V was cut by 8 bases and J by 8 bases, with 10 bases left in between. CDR3 loop: CASCQGYSPLHF. The DNA of the CDR3 is TGTGCCAGCTGCCAGGGGTATTCACCCCTCCACTTT.

In its sample, this clonotype was seen many times. This chain joins TRBV19 and TRBJ2-7, with 7 bases aligning to TRBD1. Germline V gene sequence: CDR1 LNHDA, CDR2 SQIVND (reference sequence). J was trimmed by 2 bases and V by 2 bases; bases with no gene match: 3. The CDR3 loop spans 14 amino acids. The DNA for the CDR3 is TGTGCCAGTAGTATAAGGGACAGCCCCTACGAGCAGTACTTC. Its translation: CASSIRDSPYEQYF.

This clonotype appeared many times. V usage is TRBV30 and J usage is TRBJ2-7; maybe TRBD2 (6 bases). The CDR3 extends over 13 amino acids. Looked up from germline, CDR1 is GTSNPN and CDR2 is SVGIG (reference sequence). Trimming took off 7 bases at V and 3 bases at J, with 16 bases between the two ends. CDR3 sequence: CALPRAGSYEQYF. The CDR3 coding sequence is TGTGCCTTACCCCGTGCGGGAAGCTACGAGCAGTACTTC.

This clonotype was detected ten times or more. The V and J genes are TRBV9 and TRBJ2-7; possible D gene TRBD2, 5 bases. In germline, CDR1 is SGDLS, CDR2 YYNGEE. The ends were cut back, 0 bases at V and 6 bases at J, with 13 bases in the middle. The CDR3 loop spans 14 amino acids. CDR3 bases: TGTGCCAGCAGCGTAGACGAGGGCCTGCGCGAGCAGTACTTC. Its translation: CASSVDEGLREQYF.

The genes are TRBV27 and TRBJ2-7; 11 bases fit TRBD2. The trim removed 6 bases at V and 6 bases at J, leaving 10 bases unmatched. The CDR3 sequence is 15 residues long. Germline-derived CDR1 and CDR2 are MNHEY and SMNVEV (reference sequence). The CDR3 DNA follows: TGTGCCAGCAGGATCTTAGCGGGAGGGCCTTCCGAGCAGTACTTC. This sequence encodes CASRILAGGPSEQYF.

This clonotype has ten or more counts. The V and J genes are TRBV19 and TRBJ2-1; D may be TRBD2 (6 bases). Trimming stripped 2 bases from V and 4 bases from J, with 12 bases between. CDR1 and CDR2 from the germline V gene are LNHDA and SQIVND (reference sequence). CDR3 length: 15 amino acids. For the CDR3, the DNA is TGTGCCAGTAGTATACGCCTAGCGAGTTACAATGAGCAGTTCTTC. Its translation is CASSIRLASYNEQFF.

The table lists this clonotype with many counts. J is TRBJ2-3 and V is TRBV28, with 9 bases lining up with TRBD1. Germline trimming cut 4 bases from V and 1 base from J; bases unmatched to any gene: 6. The CDR3 loop spans 16 amino acids. Germline V gene lookup returns CDR1 MDHEN and CDR2 SYDVKM. The CDR3, as DNA: TGTGCCAGCAGTTACAGGGGGCAACGGGGCACAGATACGCAGTATTTT. The encoded protein is CASSYRGQRGTDTQYF.

V and J are TRBV6-5 and TRBJ1-6; D is uncertain. The CDR3 is 15 residues long. Between the trimmed V and J ends, which lost 4 bases and 8 bases, there was a span of 15 bases. Germline V lookup: CDR1 MNHEY, CDR2 SVGAGI. As DNA, the CDR3 is TGTGCCAGCAGTTCTCTTTTTGGCTCGGATTCACCCCTCCACTTT. Translating it yields CASSSLFGSDSPLHF.

This clonotype was picked up many times. V and J are TRBV6-1 and TRBJ1-5; D might be TRBD1 (5 bases). Trimming took off 4 bases at V and 4 bases at J, with 8 bases between the two ends. The CDR3 consists of 13 residues. Germline V lookup: CDR1 MNHNS, CDR2 SASEGT. In nucleotides, the CDR3 is TGTGCCAGCAGTGGGGGGGATAATCAGCCCCAGCATTTT. It specifies CASSGGDNQPQHF.

The genes are TRBV4-2 and TRBJ2-3; 12 bases fit TRBD2. J was trimmed by 1 base and V by 6 bases; bases with no gene match: 5. Germline V gene lookup returns CDR1 LGHNA and CDR2 YNFKEQ. This CDR3 spans 16 amino acids. The CDR3 DNA follows: TGTGCCAGCAGACCTAGCGGGGGGGCAGGCACAGATACGCAGTATTTT. This translates into CASRPSGGAGTDTQYF.

Many counts were recorded for this clonotype. The CDR3 region is CASSLSPRDYEQYF. The CDR3 nucleotides are TGTGCCAGCAGCTTATCCCCAAGGGACTACGAGCAGTACTTC. V is TRBV11-3 and J is TRBJ2-7; no firm D call. V was clipped by 2 bases and J by 3 bases, with 11 bases between them. The CDR3 covers 14 residues. Germline CDR1 SGHNT, CDR2 YENEEA.

In this sample, this clonotype turned up many times. J is TRBJ1-6 and V is TRBV9; 7 positions match TRBD1. The ends lost 4 bases at V and 9 bases at J; junction bases unmatched: 13. Germline V gene data show CDR1 as SGDLS and CDR2 as YYNGEE. CDR3 length: 16 amino acids. Here the CDR3 DNA reads TGTGCCAGCAGCCCAGGGGGGGCGGCCAATGGTTCACCCCTCCACTTT. As protein: CASSPGGAANGSPLHF.

The rearrangement joins TRBV11-3 to TRBJ2-1, with D possibly matching TRBD1 (5 bases). CDR3 length: 16 amino acids. V lost 4 bases and J 0 bases, leaving 13 bases between the germline ends. Germline V lookup: CDR1 SGHNT, CDR2 YENEEA. CDR3 sequence: CASSSRVLGSYNEQFF. In nucleotides, the CDR3 is TGTGCCAGCAGCTCCAGGGTTCTTGGCTCCTACAATGAGCAGTTCTTC.

This clonotype has a count of ten or more. The chain uses TRBV4-1 and TRBJ1-5; D is unresolved. CDR1 and CDR2 from the germline V gene are MGHRA and YSYEKL. The CDR3 contains 18 residues. The ends were cut back, 0 bases at V and 1 base at J, with 16 bases in the middle. The CDR3 DNA is TGCGCCAGCAGCCAAGAAAGGAGGCAGGCGATCAGCAATCAGCCCCAGCATTTT. Translating gives CASSQERRQAISNQPQHF.

Many counts were recorded for this clonotype. V usage is TRBV30 and J usage is TRBJ2-1; 8 bases line up with TRBD2. The CDR3 extends over 14 amino acids. The ends lost 2 bases at V and 2 bases at J; junction bases unmatched: 2. From germline, CDR1 is GTSNPN and CDR2 SVGIG (reference sequence). CDR3 sequence reads: CAWSSGSAYNEQFF. DNA of the CDR3: TGTGCCTGGAGTAGCGGGAGCGCCTACAATGAGCAGTTCTTC.

This clonotype was recorded at least ten times. The chain uses TRBV10-3 and TRBJ1-5; D call uncertain. CDR1 ENHRY and CDR2 SYGVKD come from the germline V gene. Between the trimmed V and J ends, which lost 6 bases and 5 bases, there was a span of 11 bases. The CDR3 runs 13 residues. The DNA of the CDR3 is TGTGCCATCAGATCCGGGGATTATCAGCCCCAGCATTTT. Translating it yields CAIRSGDYQPQHF.

This clonotype was seen repeatedly, ten times or more. The chain uses TRBV19 and TRBJ1-1; tentative D call: TRBD1 (5 bases). Germline CDR1 and CDR2: LNHDA and SQIVND (reference sequence). This CDR3 is 14 amino acids long. With 5 bases removed from V and 6 bases from J, the gap between germline ends came to 16 bases. The DNA of the CDR3 is TGTGCCAGTAGTTCGCCACAGGCGAGGCCTGAAGCTTTCTTT. This codes for CASSSPQARPEAFF.

This clonotype was seen at least ten times. The J gene is TRBJ1-2, the V gene TRBV9, with D possibly TRBD1 on 5 matching bases. This CDR3 region has 16 residues. The germline V gene encodes CDR1 SGDLS and CDR2 YYNGEE. V was pared by 4 bases and J by 0 bases, with 16 bases between. The CDR3 spells CASSISYGGTNYGYTF. DNA for the CDR3: TGTGCCAGCAGCATATCGTACGGGGGTACTAACTATGGCTACACCTTC. Drawing the rest from reference TRBV9 and TRBJ1-2, the complete variable domain is DSGVTQTPKHLITATGQRVTLRCSPRSGDLSVYWYQQSLDQGLQFLIQYYNGEERAKGNILERFSAQQFPDLHSELNLSSLELGDSALYFCASSISYGGTNYGYTFGSGTRLTVV.

At least ten counts were recorded for this clonotype. V usage is TRBV9 and J usage is TRBJ2-1; 11 bases are shared with TRBD2. The junction had 0 bases not matched to a gene; V was cut back by 3 bases and J by 7 bases. Germline loops: CDR1 SGDLS, CDR2 YYNGEE. The CDR3 sequence is 13 residues long. The CDR3 is CASSASGRNEQFF. In nucleotides, the CDR3 is TGTGCCAGCAGCGCTAGCGGGAGGAATGAGCAGTTCTTC.

The rearrangement uses TRBV11-2 and TRBJ2-6, with 8 bases fitting TRBD2. V lost 4 bases to trimming and J lost 1 base; unmatched junction nucleotides: 12. CDR1 SGHAT and CDR2 FQNNGV come from the germline V gene. CDR3 length equals 19 residues. This chain's CDR3 is CASSSWRRREASGANVLTF. Here the CDR3 DNA reads TGTGCCAGCAGCTCCTGGCGGAGGCGGGAGGCTTCTGGGGCCAACGTCCTGACTTTC.

There are many counts of this clonotype. The chain recombines TRBV28 with TRBJ1-1; D gene unclear. Trimming cost V 3 bases and J 4 bases, with 12 bases left between them. The CDR3 contains 14 residues. The V gene's germline CDR1 is MDHEN and CDR2 SYDVKM. CDR3 nucleotides: TGTGCCAGCAGTTTGGCGGCCTGGGGCACTGAAGCTTTCTTT. This gives the protein CASSLAAWGTEAFF.

Ten or more counts support this clonotype. The chain uses TRBV28 and TRBJ1-2, with 7 bases matching TRBD1. In germline, CDR1 is MDHEN, CDR2 SYDVKM. Trimming removed 1 base from V and 4 bases from J; junction bases left unmatched: 6. This CDR3 has 15 amino acids. The CDR3: CASSLSPQGGYGYTF. The CDR3 DNA is TGTGCCAGCAGTTTATCCCCCCAGGGGGGCTATGGCTACACCTTC.

This clonotype has a count of ten or more. The chain joins TRBV10-3 to TRBJ2-3; D gene ambiguous. The CDR3 loop spans 13 amino acids. V lost 11 bases and J 0 bases, leaving 12 bases between the germline ends. Per the germline V gene, CDR1 is ENHRY and CDR2 is SYGVKD. CDR3 residues: CALGEASTDTQYF. The DNA for the CDR3 is TGTGCCCTGGGCGAGGCTAGCACAGATACGCAGTATTTT.

In this sample, this clonotype turned up many times. The V call is TRBV24-1, the J call TRBJ2-2; D not resolved. CDR1 is KGHDR and CDR2 is SFDVKD in the germline V gene. The CDR3 has 14 amino acids. Trimming left V 3 bases short and J 4 bases short, with 8 bases between. CDR3: CATSDRVPTGELFF. The CDR3 coding sequence is TGTGCCACCAGTGATCGGGTCCCCACCGGGGAGCTGTTTTTT.

This clonotype was seen once. V usage is TRBV12-3 or TRBV12-4 and J usage is TRBJ2-5, with 11 positions matching TRBD2. There are 16 residues in the CDR3. The ends lost 6 bases at V and 2 bases at J; junction bases unmatched: 8. The CDR3 DNA sequence: TGTGCCAGCAGCCGAGGGACTAGCGGCCCTCAAGAGACCCAGTACTTC. Translated, it gives CASSRGTSGPQETQYF.

The V gene is TRBV2, the J gene TRBJ2-7, with TRBD1 identical over 9 bases. The CDR3 is made up of 14 amino acids. Germline CDR1 is SNHLY and CDR2 is FYNNEI. V lost 5 bases to trimming and J lost 4 bases; unmatched junction nucleotides: 6. CDR3 nucleotide sequence: TGTGCCAGCAGTCGTGACAGGGGGGGGTACGAGCAGTACTTC. As protein: CASSRDRGGYEQYF.